The 26 T cell receptor beta chains below come from one sample, sequenced in a study of T cells expressing NK-cell markers. From the 5' RACE reads, TCRdb lists one entry per CDR3 protein and no DNA. In all, the sample yields 440,000 or so distinct CDR3 sequences. The sequencing input was blood T cells: a sorted CD56 or NKG2C T cell subset, CD4+ or CD8+ T cells, or bulk PBMC T cells (not recorded which). The receptor source for this set is a woman aged 18-70 years in good health.

The rearrangement uses TRBV4-3 and TRBJ2-4; TCRdb indicates TRBD2, and absent DNA this call remains unverified. This CDR3 is built from 20 residues. Looked up from germline, CDR1 is LGHNA and CDR2 is YSLEER. The CDR3 reads CASSRSSGLALLGAKNIQYF.

The chain has TRBV4-3 and TRBJ1-1. Germline lookup yields CDR1 LGHNA and CDR2 YSLEER. This CDR3 comprises 14 residues. CDR3 amino acids: CASSQADGHTEAFF.

The V gene is TRBV15, the J gene TRBJ1-2. The CDR3 has 12 residues. From germline, CDR1 is LNHNV and CDR2 YYDKDF (reference sequence). The CDR3: CATSREDYGYTF.

This rearrangement joins TRBV6-5 to TRBJ2-1; TCRdb lists TRBD2, though no DNA is available to test this call. The CDR3 totals 17 residues. Per germline, CDR1 MNHEY and CDR2 SVGAGI. The CDR3 protein is CASSYGRVSGPYNEQFF.

The chain has TRBV29-1 and TRBJ1-2; TCRdb's D call of TRBD1 is untestable without DNA. CDR3 size: 12 residues. Germline V gene sequence: CDR1 SQVTM, CDR2 ANQGSEA. The CDR3 sequence: CSVVRGPLGYTF.

The chain couples TRBV6-5 to TRBJ1-3; TCRdb outputs TRBD1, but without DNA this stays unchecked. Germline V gene sequence: CDR1 MNHEY, CDR2 SVGAGI. CDR3 length: 17 amino acids. CDR3 loop: CASSYSIDRRHGNTIYF.

The chain combines TRBV20-1 with TRBJ2-1; TCRdb picks TRBD2, but there is no DNA to check that call. The CDR3 loop spans 16 amino acids. Germline V CDR1 and CDR2: DFQATT, SNEGSKA (reference sequence). This CDR3 reads CSAPGRGGRFYNEQFF.

This rearrangement joins TRBV10-3 to TRBJ2-2; TCRdb names TRBD2, which stays unverified in the absence of DNA. CDR3 length equals 16 residues. Germline V lookup: CDR1 ENHRY, CDR2 SYGVKD. The CDR3 loop reads CAISAGGVTNTGELFF.

The CDR3 sequence is CASSLVRVAGGAGELFF. V and J are TRBV5-1 and TRBJ2-2; TCRdb designates TRBD2, a call that cannot be tested without DNA. CDR1 and CDR2 from the germline V gene are SGHRS and YFSETQ. The CDR3 is 17 amino acids.

The chain employs TRBV29-1 and TRBJ2-5; TCRdb indicates TRBD2, and absent DNA this call remains unverified. The CDR3 length is 14 residues. Germline loops: CDR1 SQVTM, CDR2 ANQGSEA. CDR3 residues: CSVVLAGDLETQYF.

V usage is TRBV6-2 or TRBV6-3 and J usage is TRBJ2-3; with no DNA, the TCRdb D assignment of TRBD2 cannot be verified. CDR3 length: 16 amino acids. Germline V gene data show CDR1 as MNHEY and CDR2 as SVGEGT. CDR3 sequence reads: CASSTPGLEGTDTQYF.

V usage is TRBV10-3 and J usage is TRBJ2-1; TCRdb's D call, TRBD2, is unchecked because there is no DNA. The CDR3 totals 16 residues. Looked up from germline, CDR1 is ENHRY and CDR2 is SYGVKD. The CDR3 is CAISYRTSDPYNEQFF.

The gene calls are TRBV29-1 and TRBJ2-1. Per germline, CDR1 SQVTM and CDR2 ANQGSEA. CDR3 size: 15 residues. The CDR3 loop reads CSVEELRSHYNEQFF.

This sequence joins TRBV12-3 or TRBV12-4 and TRBJ2-1; no DNA is available, so the TRBD2 call from TCRdb remains unchecked. This CDR3 spans 15 amino acids. CDR3 sequence reads: CASSLPSGKFYEQFF.

The chain combines TRBV7-2 with TRBJ2-1; the TRBD1 assignment by TCRdb is unverifiable without DNA. The V gene's germline CDR1 is SGHTA and CDR2 FQGNSA. The CDR3 loop spans 12 amino acids. The CDR3 sequence: CAGTTGGVEQFF.

The J gene is TRBJ1-2, the V gene TRBV7-6; TCRdb names TRBD1, which stays unverified in the absence of DNA. The germline CDR1 and CDR2 sequences are SGHVS and FNYEAQ. The CDR3 is made up of 15 amino acids. CDR3: CASSPPGQERVGYTF.

The chain recombines TRBV6-1 with TRBJ1-2; TCRdb's D call of TRBD1 is untestable without DNA. Germline CDR1 MNHNS, CDR2 SASEGT. This CDR3 is built from 14 residues. The CDR3 here is CASSRDREVYGYTF.

The chain recombines TRBV7-6 with TRBJ1-1. Germline assignment: CDR1 SGHVS and CDR2 FNYEAQ. CDR3 size: 13 residues. The CDR3 region is CASSTQMNTEAFF.

The rearrangement joins TRBV12-3 or TRBV12-4 to TRBJ2-3; TCRdb's D gene call, TRBD2, goes unchecked for lack of DNA. The CDR3 is 18 residues long. CDR3 sequence reads: CASSFEFLAGGSGDTQYF.

This chain uses TRBV20-1 with TRBJ2-1; without DNA, the TCRdb call of TRBD2 cannot be checked. The CDR3 is 14 amino acids. Germline V gene sequence: CDR1 DFQATT, CDR2 SNEGSKA (reference sequence). The CDR3 reads CSAPLGREVNEQFF.

This chain joins TRBV6-5 and TRBJ2-5; TCRdb's D call, TRBD2, is unchecked because there is no DNA. This CDR3 region has 18 residues. Per germline, CDR1 MNHEY and CDR2 SVGAGI. The CDR3 sequence is CASSYGALAGTGGETQYF.

This chain's CDR3 is CASTQVGAGELFF. The rearrangement links TRBV5-6 to TRBJ2-2. In germline, CDR1 is SGHDT, CDR2 YYEEEE. The CDR3 sequence is 13 residues long.

This CDR3 reads CASSRAGGKNTGELFF. The rearrangement uses TRBV7-2 and TRBJ2-2; TCRdb selects TRBD1, and the lack of DNA leaves this call unchecked. In germline, CDR1 is SGHTA, CDR2 FQGNSA. The CDR3 is 16 amino acids.

V and J are TRBV6-6 and TRBJ1-6; as DNA is missing, the TRBD1 call by TCRdb cannot be tested. The germline gives CDR1 MNHNY, CDR2 SVGAGI (reference sequence). The CDR3 runs 13 residues. The CDR3 sequence is CASSLRGNSPLHF.

This chain connects TRBV19 to TRBJ2-7; the D gene TCRdb calls, TRBD1, cannot be checked with no DNA. The CDR3 covers 13 residues. Germline CDR1 is LNHDA and CDR2 is SQIVND (reference sequence). This CDR3 is CASSNGQGSEQYF.

The gene calls are TRBV4-1 and TRBJ1-6; the D gene TCRdb calls, TRBD1, cannot be checked with no DNA. This CDR3 contains 15 residues. Germline values: CDR1 MGHRA, CDR2 YSYEKL. The CDR3 loop is CASSPTRDDWSPLHF.